This T cell receptor (beta chain) was recorded in a study of blood T cells in healthy people across ages. Combining a sample-barcoded 5' primer with a J-beta primer mix, a second PCR ran for roughly 6 to 12 cycles. TCRdb ran MiXCR on the 5' RACE reads and lists one entry per CDR3 protein. The data contain fewer than 600,000 distinct CDR3 sequences, approximately 26% of them singletons. With 6 bases clipped from V and 6 bases from J, the junction kept 13 bases outside the gene matches. The CDR3 spans 16 residues. These data were also reused for a study on T cells of mothers and their children.

The J gene is TRBJ2-1, the V gene TRBV12-3 or TRBV12-4, with 8 bases that match TRBD2. Sequencing was performed on blood. The sequence came from a boy aged 2 to 10 in good health. CDR3 protein: CASSLLYGRALNEQFF. The DNA of the CDR3 is TGTGCCAGCAGCCTACTGTACGGGAGGGCCCTCAATGAGCAGTTCTTC.